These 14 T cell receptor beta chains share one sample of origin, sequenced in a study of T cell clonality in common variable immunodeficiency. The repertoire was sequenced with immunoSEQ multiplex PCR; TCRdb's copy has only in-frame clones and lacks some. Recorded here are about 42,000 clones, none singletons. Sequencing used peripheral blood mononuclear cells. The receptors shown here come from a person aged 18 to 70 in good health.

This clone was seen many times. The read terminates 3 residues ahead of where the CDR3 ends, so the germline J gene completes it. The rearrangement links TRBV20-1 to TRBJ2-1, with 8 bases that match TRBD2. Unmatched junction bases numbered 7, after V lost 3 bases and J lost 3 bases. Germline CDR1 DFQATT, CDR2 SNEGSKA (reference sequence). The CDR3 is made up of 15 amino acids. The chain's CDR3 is CSASNQREYYNEQFF. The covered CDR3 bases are TGCAGTGCTAGTAATCAGCGGGAGTACTACAATGAG.

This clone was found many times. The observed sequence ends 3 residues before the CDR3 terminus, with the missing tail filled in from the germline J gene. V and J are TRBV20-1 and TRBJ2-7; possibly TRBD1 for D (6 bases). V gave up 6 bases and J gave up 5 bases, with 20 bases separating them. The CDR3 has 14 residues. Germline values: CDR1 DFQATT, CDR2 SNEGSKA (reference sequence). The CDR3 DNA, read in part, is TGCAGTGCCCCCCGGTCCAGGGGTGGAGACGAG. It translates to CSAPRSRGGDE. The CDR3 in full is CSAPRSRGGDEQYF.

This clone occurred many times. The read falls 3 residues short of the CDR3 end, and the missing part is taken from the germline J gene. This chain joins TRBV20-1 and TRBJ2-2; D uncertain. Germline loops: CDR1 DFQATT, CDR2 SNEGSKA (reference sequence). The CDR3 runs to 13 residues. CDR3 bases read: TGCAGTGCTGCCACCGTCGGTAATGAAAAG. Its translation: CSAATVGNEK. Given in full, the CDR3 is CSAATVGNEKLFF.

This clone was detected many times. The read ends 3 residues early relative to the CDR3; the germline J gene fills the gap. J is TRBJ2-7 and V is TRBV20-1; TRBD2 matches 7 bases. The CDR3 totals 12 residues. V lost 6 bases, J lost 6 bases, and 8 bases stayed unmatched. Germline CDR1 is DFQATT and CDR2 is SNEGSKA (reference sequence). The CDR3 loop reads CSARPGLTEQYF. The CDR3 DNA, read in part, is TGCAGTGCCCGACCGGGACTAACCGAG.

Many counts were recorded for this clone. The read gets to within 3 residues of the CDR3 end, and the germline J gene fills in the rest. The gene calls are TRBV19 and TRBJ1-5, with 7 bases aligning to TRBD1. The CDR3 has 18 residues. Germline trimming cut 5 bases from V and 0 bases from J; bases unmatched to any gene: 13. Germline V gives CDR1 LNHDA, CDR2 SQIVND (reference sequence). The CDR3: CASSSTGVGRFSNQPQHF. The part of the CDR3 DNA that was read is TGTGCCAGTAGTTCCACAGGGGTGGGGAGATTTAGCAATCAGCCC.

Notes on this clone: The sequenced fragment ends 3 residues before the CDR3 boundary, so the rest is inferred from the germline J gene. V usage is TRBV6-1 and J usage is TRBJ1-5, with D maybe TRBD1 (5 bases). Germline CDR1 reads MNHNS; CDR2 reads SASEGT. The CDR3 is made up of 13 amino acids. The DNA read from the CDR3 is TGTGCCAGCAGTGATGGACATCTTAATCCC. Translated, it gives CASSDGHLNP. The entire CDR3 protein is CASSDGHLNPQHF.

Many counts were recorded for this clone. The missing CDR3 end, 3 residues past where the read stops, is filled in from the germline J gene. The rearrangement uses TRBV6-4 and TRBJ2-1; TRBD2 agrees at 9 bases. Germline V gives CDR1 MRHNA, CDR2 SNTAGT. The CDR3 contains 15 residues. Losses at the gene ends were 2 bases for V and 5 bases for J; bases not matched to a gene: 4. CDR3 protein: CASSDGLAGDNEQFF. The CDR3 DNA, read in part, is TGTGCCAGCAGTGACGGGTTAGCGGGAGACAATGAG.

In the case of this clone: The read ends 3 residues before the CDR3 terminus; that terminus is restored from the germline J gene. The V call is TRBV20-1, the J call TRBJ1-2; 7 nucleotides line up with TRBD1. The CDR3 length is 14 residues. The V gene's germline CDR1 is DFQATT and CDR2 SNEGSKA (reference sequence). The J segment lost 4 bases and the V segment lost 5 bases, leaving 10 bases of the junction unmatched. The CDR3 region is CSAPDRARGYGYTF. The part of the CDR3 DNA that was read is TGCAGTGCTCCTGACAGGGCACGCGGCTATGGC.

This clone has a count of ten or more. CDR3 loop: CASSHPTGGRYEQYF. The part of the CDR3 DNA that was read is TGCGCCAGCAGCCACCCGACAGGGGGCCGCTACGAG. The chain employs TRBV4-1 and TRBJ2-7; 10 bases match TRBD1. The CDR3 is cut off 3 residues early in the read; its end comes from the germline J gene. Germline V gene data show CDR1 as MGHRA and CDR2 as YSYEKL. The CDR3 is made up of 15 amino acids. V trimming: 3 bases; J trimming: 3 bases; junction bases outside the gene matches: 5.

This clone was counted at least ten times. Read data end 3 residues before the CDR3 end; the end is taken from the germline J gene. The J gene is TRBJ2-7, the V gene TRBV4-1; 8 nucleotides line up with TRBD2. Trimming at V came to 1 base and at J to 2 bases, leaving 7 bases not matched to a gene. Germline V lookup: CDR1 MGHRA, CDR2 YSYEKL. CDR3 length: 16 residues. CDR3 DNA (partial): TGCGCCAGCAGCCAAGGGGCCCAGCGGGAGACCTACGAG. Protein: CASSQGAQRETYE. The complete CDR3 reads CASSQGAQRETYEQYF.

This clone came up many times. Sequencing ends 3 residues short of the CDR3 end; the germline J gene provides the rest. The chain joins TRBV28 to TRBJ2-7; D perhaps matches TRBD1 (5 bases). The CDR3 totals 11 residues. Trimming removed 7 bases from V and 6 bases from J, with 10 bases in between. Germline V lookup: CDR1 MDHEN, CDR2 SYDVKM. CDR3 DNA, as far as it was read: TGTGCCAGCATCCAGGGTTCCGAG. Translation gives CASIQGSE. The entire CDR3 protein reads CASIQGSEQYF. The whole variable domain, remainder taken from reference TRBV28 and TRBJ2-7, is DVKVTQSSRYLVKRTGEKVFLECVQDMDHENMFWYRQDPGLGLRLIYFSYDVKMKEKGDIPEGYSVSREKKERFSLILESASTNQTSMYLCASIQGSEQYFGPGTRLTVT.

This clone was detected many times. CDR3 sequence reads: CAISESDTYGGYTF. The CDR3 bases that were read are TGTGCCATCAGTGAGTCGGACACCTATGGGGGC. The chain uses TRBV10-3 and TRBJ1-2; D perhaps matches TRBD1 (5 bases). The read gets to within 3 residues of the CDR3 end, and the germline J gene fills in the rest. The CDR3 is 14 residues long. From germline, CDR1 is ENHRY and CDR2 SYGVKD.

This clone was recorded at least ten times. CDR3 DNA (partial): TGCAGTGCGAGAAGGGACAGGGGTAACTACGAG. It codes for CSARRDRGNYE. In full, the CDR3 is CSARRDRGNYEQYF. The chain is built from TRBV20-1 and TRBJ2-7, with TRBD1 identical over 10 bases. The sequenced fragment ends 3 residues before the CDR3 boundary, so the rest is inferred from the germline J gene. CDR3 length: 14 amino acids. The V segment lost 6 bases and the J segment 3 bases; nucleotides outside the gene matches: 8. In germline, CDR1 is DFQATT, CDR2 SNEGSKA (reference sequence).

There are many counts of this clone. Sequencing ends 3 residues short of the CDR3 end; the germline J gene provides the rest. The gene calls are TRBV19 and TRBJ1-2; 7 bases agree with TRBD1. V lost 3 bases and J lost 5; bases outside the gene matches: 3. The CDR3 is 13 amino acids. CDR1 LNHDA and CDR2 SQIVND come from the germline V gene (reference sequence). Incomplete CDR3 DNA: TGTGCCAGTAGTATCGGGACAGCATATGGC. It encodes CASSIGTAYG. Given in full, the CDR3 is CASSIGTAYGYTF.